The 4 T cell receptor beta chains below come from one sample, sequenced in a study of blood T cell repertoires in COVID-19. Repertoires were generated with immunoSEQ multiplex PCR, while TCRdb's copy carries only in-frame clones and drops some. The sample carries some 130,000 clones, about nine tenths recorded once. Material for sequencing was peripheral blood. These receptors were taken from a man between 60 and 75 years old with COVID-19, enrolled during active disease.

The chain links TRBV2 to TRBJ1-2; no firm D call. Germline V gene lookup returns CDR1 SNHLY and CDR2 FYNNEI. The V end lost 1 base, the J end lost 8 bases, and 17 bases lay between the germline ends. There are 15 residues in the CDR3. The DNA of the CDR3 is TGTGCCAGCAGTGAAGGCGGGGTTAGTAGTGGGGGCTACACCTTC. This codes for CASSEGGVSSGGYTF.

The chain links TRBV7-6 to TRBJ1-2; 7 positions match TRBD1. CDR3 length: 15 amino acids. V lost 5 bases and J lost 8; bases outside the gene matches: 14. Germline V lookup: CDR1 SGHVS, CDR2 FNYEAQ. The CDR3 DNA sequence: TGTGCCAGCAGCCTTAAGGCGGGACAGTCAAACGGCTACACCTTC. Its protein product is CASSLKAGQSNGYTF. Full variable domain (remainder filled in from reference TRBV7-6 and TRBJ1-2): GAGVSQSPRYKVTKRGQDVALRCDPISGHVSLYWYRQALGQGPEFLTYFNYEAQQDKSGLPNDRFSAERPEGSISTLTIQRTEQRDSAMYRCASSLKAGQSNGYTFGSGTRLTVV.

The chain recombines TRBV6-5 with TRBJ2-5; TRBD2 matches at 9 bases. After removal of 0 bases from V and 5 bases from J, the junction contained 4 bases not matched to a gene. The CDR3 is 15 amino acids. Per the germline V gene, CDR1 is MNHEY and CDR2 is SVGAGI. The CDR3: CASSYSLAGGETQYF. As DNA, the CDR3 is TGTGCCAGCAGTTACTCACTGGCGGGAGGGGAGACCCAGTACTTC.

The chain has TRBV18 and TRBJ2-1, with 9 bases aligning to TRBD2. The CDR3 length is 15 residues. Germline lookup yields CDR1 KGHSH and CDR2 LQKENI. V was pared by 2 bases and J by 9 bases, with 8 bases of the junction left unmatched. The CDR3 coding sequence is TGTGCCAGCTCACCAATTGCTAGCGGGAAAGGTGAGCAGTTCTTC. The encoded protein is CASSPIASGKGEQFF. Complete variable domain (other parts from reference TRBV18 and TRBJ2-1): NAGVMQNPRHLVRRRGQEARLRCSPMKGHSHVYWYRQLPEEGLKFMVYLQKENIIDESGMPKERFSAEFPKEGPSILRIQQVVRGDSAAYFCASSPIASGKGEQFFGPGTRLTVL.